This section outlines one T cell receptor beta chain sequence together with its context. Its antigen is still unknown. This sample is part of a study of blood T cells in healthy people across ages. Overall study: Template switching caught about one barcoded beta molecule for each two T cells.

General observations from the study: With age, beta diversity per million T cells declined roughly linearly, significantly by 35 to 40.

Each donor's blood draw was 7.5 to 10 milliliters of peripheral blood. A second roughly 7 to 12 cycle PCR used barcoded and J-beta primers. TCRdb ran MiXCR on the 5' RACE reads and lists one entry per CDR3 protein. The table lists about 830,000 distinct CDR3 sequences, 55% to 65% of them singletons. The CDR3 has 16 amino acids. Per the germline V gene, CDR1 is SEHNR and CDR2 is FQNEAQ (reference sequence). V gave up 6 bases and J gave up 4 bases; unmatched junction bases: 8. V and J are TRBV7-9 and TRBJ2-1, with 11 bases identical to TRBD2. The TCR was taken from a man aged 25 to 40 in good health. Sample: blood. CDR3 in DNA: TGTGCCAGCAGTCCTTTAGCGGGGGGGCCGTACAATGAGCAGTTCTTC. Amino acid sequence: CASSPLAGGPYNEQFF.